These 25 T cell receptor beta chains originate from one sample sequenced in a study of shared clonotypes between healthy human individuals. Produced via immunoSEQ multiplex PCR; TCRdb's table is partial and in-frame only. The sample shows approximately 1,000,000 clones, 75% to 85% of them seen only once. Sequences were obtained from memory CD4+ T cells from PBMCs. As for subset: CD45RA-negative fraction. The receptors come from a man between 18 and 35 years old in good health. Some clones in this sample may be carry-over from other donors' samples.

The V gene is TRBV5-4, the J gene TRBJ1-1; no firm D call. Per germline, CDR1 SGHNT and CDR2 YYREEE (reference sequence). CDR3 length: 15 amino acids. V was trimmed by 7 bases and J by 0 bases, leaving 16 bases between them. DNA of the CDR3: TGTGCCAGCTCGGAGAGGGCAGGACTGAACACTGAAGCTTTCTTT. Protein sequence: CASSERAGLNTEAFF.

CDR3 loop: CAISDLTDPNYGYTF. The CDR3 DNA reads as TGTGCCATCAGTGATTTGACGGACCCTAACTATGGCTACACCTTC. This rearrangement joins TRBV10-3 to TRBJ1-2; unclear D gene. From germline, CDR1 is ENHRY and CDR2 SYGVKD. The CDR3 sequence is 15 residues long. With 3 bases removed from V and 0 bases from J, the gap between germline ends came to 11 bases.

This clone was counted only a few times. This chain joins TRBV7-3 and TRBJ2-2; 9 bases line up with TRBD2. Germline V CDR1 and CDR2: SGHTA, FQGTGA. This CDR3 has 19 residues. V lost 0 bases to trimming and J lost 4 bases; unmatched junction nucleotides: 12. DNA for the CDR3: TGTGCCAGCAGCTTAACGGAGGGACTGCTAGCGGGATTCACCGGGGAGCTGTTTTTT. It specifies CASSLTEGLLAGFTGELFF.

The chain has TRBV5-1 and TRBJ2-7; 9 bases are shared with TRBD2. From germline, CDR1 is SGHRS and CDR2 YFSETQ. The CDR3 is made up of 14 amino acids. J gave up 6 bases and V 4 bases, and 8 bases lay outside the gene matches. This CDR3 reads CASSRIAGAGEQYF. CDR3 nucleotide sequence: TGCGCCAGCAGCCGAATAGCGGGAGCTGGCGAGCAGTACTTC.

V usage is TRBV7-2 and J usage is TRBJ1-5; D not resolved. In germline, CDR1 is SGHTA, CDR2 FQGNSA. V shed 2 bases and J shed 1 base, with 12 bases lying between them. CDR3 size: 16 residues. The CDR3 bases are TGTGCCAGCAGCTTACTGGGTTCGGGGAGCAATCAGCCCCAGCATTTT. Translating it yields CASSLLGSGSNQPQHF.

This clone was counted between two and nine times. The CDR3 is CASSQKPGQGTYGYTF. CDR3 in DNA: TGCGCCAGCAGCCAGAAACCGGGACAGGGGACCTATGGCTACACCTTC. The chain employs TRBV4-1 and TRBJ1-2, with 10 bases lining up with TRBD1. This CDR3 comprises 16 residues. Germline loops: CDR1 MGHRA, CDR2 YSYEKL. The J segment lost 4 bases and the V segment lost 3 bases, leaving 8 bases of the junction unmatched.

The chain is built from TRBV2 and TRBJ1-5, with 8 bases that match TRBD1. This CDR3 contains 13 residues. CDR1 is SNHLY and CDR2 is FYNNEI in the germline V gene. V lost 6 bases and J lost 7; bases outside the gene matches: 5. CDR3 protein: CASSDRGEQPQHF. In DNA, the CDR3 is TGTGCCAGCAGCGACAGGGGTGAACAGCCCCAGCATTTT.

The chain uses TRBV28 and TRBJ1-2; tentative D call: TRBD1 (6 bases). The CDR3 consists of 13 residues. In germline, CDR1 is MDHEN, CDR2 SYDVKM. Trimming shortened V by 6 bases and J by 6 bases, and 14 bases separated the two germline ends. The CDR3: CASSQQGGDGYTF. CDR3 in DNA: TGTGCCAGCAGCCAACAGGGAGGCGATGGCTACACCTTC.

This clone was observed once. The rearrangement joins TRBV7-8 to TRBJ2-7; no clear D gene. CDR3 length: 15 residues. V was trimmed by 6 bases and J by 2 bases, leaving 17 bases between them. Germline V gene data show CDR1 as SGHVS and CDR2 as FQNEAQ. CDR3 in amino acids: CASSHERIPAYEQYF. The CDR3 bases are TGTGCCAGCAGTCACGAGCGCATCCCGGCCTACGAGCAGTACTTC.

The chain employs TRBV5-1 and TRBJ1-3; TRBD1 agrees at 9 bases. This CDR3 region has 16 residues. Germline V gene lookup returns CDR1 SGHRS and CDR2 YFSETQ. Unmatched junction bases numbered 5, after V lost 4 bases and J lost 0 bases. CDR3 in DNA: TGCGCCAGCAGCCTCGGGACAGGGAACTCTGGAAACACCATATATTTT. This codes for CASSLGTGNSGNTIYF.

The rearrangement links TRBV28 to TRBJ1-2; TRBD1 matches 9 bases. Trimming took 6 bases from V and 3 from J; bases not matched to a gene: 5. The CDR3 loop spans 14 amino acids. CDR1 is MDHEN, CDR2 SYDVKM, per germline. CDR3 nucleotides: TGTGCCAGCAGGGGGGGACAGGGCTACTATGGCTACACCTTC. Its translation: CASRGGQGYYGYTF.

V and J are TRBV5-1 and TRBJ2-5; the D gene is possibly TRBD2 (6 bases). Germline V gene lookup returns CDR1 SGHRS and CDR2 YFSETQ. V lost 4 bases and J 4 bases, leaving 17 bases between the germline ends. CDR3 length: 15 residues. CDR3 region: CASSATGLPAETQYF. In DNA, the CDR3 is TGCGCCAGCAGCGCTACGGGACTGCCAGCAGAGACCCAGTACTTC.

As DNA, the CDR3 is TGTGCCAGCAGTGATTTAACCGGTTCCAAGGTCCACGAGCAGTACTTC. Encoded protein: CASSDLTGSKVHEQYF. This chain links TRBV25-1 with TRBJ2-7, with D unresolved. The CDR3 runs 16 residues. Germline V lookup: CDR1 MGHDK, CDR2 SYGVNS. Trimming took 3 bases from V and 5 from J, leaving 20 bases between them.

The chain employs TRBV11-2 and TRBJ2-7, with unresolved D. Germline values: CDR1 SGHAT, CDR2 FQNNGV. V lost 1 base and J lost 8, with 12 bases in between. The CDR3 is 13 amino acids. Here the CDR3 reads CASSLVGSSKQYF. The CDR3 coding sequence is TGTGCCAGCAGCTTAGTAGGGTCCAGTAAGCAGTACTTC.

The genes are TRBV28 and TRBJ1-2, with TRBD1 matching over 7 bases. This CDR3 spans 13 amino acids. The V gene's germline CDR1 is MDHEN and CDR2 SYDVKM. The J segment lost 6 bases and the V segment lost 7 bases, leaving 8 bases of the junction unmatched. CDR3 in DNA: TGTGCCAGCACAAGGGGGCGCGTGGATGGCTACACCTTC. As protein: CASTRGRVDGYTF.

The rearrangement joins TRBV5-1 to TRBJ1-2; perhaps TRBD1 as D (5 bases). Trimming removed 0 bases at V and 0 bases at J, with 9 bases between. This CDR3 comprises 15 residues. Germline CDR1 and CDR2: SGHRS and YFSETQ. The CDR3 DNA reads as TGCGCCAGCAGCTTGGCGGGGGGGACTAACTATGGCTACACCTTC. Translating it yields CASSLAGGTNYGYTF.

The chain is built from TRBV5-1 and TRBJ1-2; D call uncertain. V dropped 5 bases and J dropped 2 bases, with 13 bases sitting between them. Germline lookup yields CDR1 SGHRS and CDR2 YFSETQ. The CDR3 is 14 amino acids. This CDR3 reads CASSSDPGNYGYTF. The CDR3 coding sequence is TGCGCCAGCAGTTCCGATCCTGGGAACTATGGCTACACCTTC.

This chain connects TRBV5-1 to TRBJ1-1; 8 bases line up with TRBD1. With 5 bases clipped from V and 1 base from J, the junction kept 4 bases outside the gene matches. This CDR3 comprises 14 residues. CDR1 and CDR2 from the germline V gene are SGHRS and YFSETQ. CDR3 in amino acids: CASRSGQGNTEAFF. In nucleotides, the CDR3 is TGCGCCAGCAGATCCGGACAGGGGAACACTGAAGCTTTCTTT.

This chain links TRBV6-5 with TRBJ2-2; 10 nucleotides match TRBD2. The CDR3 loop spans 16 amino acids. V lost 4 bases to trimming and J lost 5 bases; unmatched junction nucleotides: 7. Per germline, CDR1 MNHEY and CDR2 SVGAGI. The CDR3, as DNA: TGTGCCAGCAGTTCTAGGACTAGCGGCAATACCGGGGAGCTGTTTTTT. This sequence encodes CASSSRTSGNTGELFF.

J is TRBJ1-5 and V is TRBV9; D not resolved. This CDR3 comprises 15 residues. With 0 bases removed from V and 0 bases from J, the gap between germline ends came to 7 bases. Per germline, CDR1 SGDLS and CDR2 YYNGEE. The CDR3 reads CASSVGEFSNQPQHF. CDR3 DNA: TGTGCCAGCAGCGTAGGGGAATTTAGCAATCAGCCCCAGCATTTT.

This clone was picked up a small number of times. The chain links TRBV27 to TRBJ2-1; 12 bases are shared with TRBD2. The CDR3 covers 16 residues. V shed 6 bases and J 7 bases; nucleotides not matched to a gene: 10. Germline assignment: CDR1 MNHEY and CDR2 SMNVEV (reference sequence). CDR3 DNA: TGTGCCAGCAGATCATTCACTAGCGGGAGGTGGAATGAGCAGTTCTTC. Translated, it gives CASRSFTSGRWNEQFF.

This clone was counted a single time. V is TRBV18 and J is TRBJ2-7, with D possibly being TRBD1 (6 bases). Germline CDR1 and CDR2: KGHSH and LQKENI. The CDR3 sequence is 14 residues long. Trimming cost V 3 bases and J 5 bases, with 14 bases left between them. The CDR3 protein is CASSPTRGRDEQYF. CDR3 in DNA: TGTGCCAGCTCACCGACCAGGGGCAGGGACGAGCAGTACTTC. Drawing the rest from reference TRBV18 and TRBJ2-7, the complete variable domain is NAGVMQNPRHLVRRRGQEARLRCSPMKGHSHVYWYRQLPEEGLKFMVYLQKENIIDESGMPKERFSAEFPKEGPSILRIQQVVRGDSAAYFCASSPTRGRDEQYFGPGTRLTVT.

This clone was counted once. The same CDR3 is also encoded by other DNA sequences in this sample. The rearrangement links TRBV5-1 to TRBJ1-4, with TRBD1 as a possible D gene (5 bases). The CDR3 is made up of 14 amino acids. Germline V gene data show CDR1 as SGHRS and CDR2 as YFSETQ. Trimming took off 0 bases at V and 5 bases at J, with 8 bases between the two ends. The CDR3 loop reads CASSLAGGNEKLFF. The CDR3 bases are TGCGCCAGCAGCTTGGCGGGGGGAAATGAAAAACTGTTTTTT.

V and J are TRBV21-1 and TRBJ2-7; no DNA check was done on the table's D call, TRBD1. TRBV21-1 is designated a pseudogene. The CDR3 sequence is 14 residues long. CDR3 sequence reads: CASSKMAGSYEQYF. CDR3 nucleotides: TGTGCCAGCAGCAAAATGGCAGGTTCCTACGAGCAGTACTTC.

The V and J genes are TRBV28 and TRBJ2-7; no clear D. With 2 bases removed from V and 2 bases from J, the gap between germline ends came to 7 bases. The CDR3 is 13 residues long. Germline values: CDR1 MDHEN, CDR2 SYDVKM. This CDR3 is CASSLNHPYEQYF. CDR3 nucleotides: TGTGCCAGCAGTTTAAATCACCCCTACGAGCAGTACTTC. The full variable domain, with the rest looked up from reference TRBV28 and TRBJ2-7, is DVKVTQSSRYLVKRTGEKVFLECVQDMDHENMFWYRQDPGLGLRLIYFSYDVKMKEKGDIPEGYSVSREKKERFSLILESASTNQTSMYLCASSLNHPYEQYFGPGTRLTVT.